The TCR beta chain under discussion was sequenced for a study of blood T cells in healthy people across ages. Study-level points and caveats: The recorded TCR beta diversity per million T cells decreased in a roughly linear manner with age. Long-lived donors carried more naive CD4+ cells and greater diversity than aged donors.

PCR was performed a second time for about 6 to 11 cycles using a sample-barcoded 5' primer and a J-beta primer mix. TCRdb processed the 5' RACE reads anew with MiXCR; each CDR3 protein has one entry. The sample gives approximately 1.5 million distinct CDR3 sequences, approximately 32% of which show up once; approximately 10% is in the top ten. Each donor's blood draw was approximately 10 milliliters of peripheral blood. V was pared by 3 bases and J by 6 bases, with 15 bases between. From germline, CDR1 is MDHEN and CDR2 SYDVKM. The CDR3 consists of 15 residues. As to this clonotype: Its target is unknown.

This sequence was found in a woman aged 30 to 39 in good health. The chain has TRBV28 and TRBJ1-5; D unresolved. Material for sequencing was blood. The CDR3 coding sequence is TGTGCCAGCAGTTTTGTCCGGGTTGGCACTCAGCCCCAGCATTTT. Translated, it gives CASSFVRVGTQPQHF. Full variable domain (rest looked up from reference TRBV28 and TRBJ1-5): DVKVTQSSRYLVKRTGEKVFLECVQDMDHENMFWYRQDPGLGLRLIYFSYDVKMKEKGDIPEGYSVSREKKERFSLILESASTNQTSMYLCASSFVRVGTQPQHFGDGTRLSIL.